This TCR beta chain was identified in a study of OX40 agonist ivuxolimab in advanced cancers. Across the study: Patients in the trial were receiving intravenous ivuxolimab every 2 weeks, at doses of 0.01 to 10 mg/kg.

Assay: immunoSEQ multiplex PCR; the TCRdb copy retains only in-frame clones and omits some. There are some 82,000 clones in the sample; nearly 95% occur only once, and around 10% lies in the top ten. The CDR3 has 14 residues. The V gene's germline CDR1 is SSHAT and CDR2 FNYEAQ (reference sequence). In the case of this clone: What it recognizes is unknown. An end of the junction differs from the germline gene, which may be a read error.

The study, taken as a whole, reports: Among expanded peripheral T cells, antigen specificity went undetermined. Expanded clones were, on average, more numerous among CD8+ T cells than CD4+.

The timepoints at which blood was sampled were baseline, cycle 4 day 1, and cycle 7 day 1. V and J are TRBV7-7 and TRBJ2-7, with D maybe TRBD1 (5 bases). The source was CD4+ or CD8+ T cells sorted from blood, collected in a trial of the OX40 agonist ivuxolimab. The source is an adult with an advanced solid tumor such as melanoma, head and neck, liver or kidney cancer. The CDR3 DNA follows: TGTGCTAGCAGCTTATACCAGGGCTCCTACGAGCAGTACTTC. Translating it yields CASSLYQGSYEQYF.